The 4 T cell receptor beta chains listed next were all sequenced from one sample in a study of T-cell memory formation after mild COVID-19. TCRdb reprocessed the 5' RACE reads via MiXCR and lists one record per CDR3 protein. The sample yields some 180,000 distinct CDR3 sequences, about an eighth seen once. Sequenced material: PBMCs or a T cell subset sorted from them (not recorded which). These receptor sequences come from a young man who had mild COVID-19 (a few samples of this study predate the infection). Cell type and time point are not known.

The V call is TRBV2, the J call TRBJ2-2; tentatively, D is TRBD2 (6 bases). The germline V and J ends were trimmed by 9 bases and 5 bases, with 13 bases remaining between them. Germline V gene sequence: CDR1 SNHLY, CDR2 FYNNEI. The CDR3 contains 13 residues. This CDR3 is CARPRGGTGELFF. CDR3 bases: TGTGCCAGACCAAGGGGAGGAACCGGGGAGCTGTTTTTT.

This clonotype was detected only a few times. The chain carries TRBV5-1 and TRBJ2-7; 8 nucleotides align to TRBD1. The CDR3 loop spans 14 amino acids. Per the germline V gene, CDR1 is SGHRS and CDR2 is YFSETQ. V was pared by 3 bases and J by 3 bases, with 5 bases of the junction left unmatched. CDR3 in amino acids: CASSWGGQGYEQYF. The CDR3, as DNA: TGCGCCAGCAGCTGGGGCGGACAGGGCTACGAGCAGTACTTC.

Many counts were recorded for this clonotype. The chain has TRBV23-1 and TRBJ2-2; perhaps TRBD1 as D (5 bases). TRBV23-1 counts as an open reading frame of uncertain function. Trimming took off 0 bases at V and 4 bases at J, with 12 bases between the two ends. This CDR3 region has 16 residues. CDR3 nucleotides: TGCGCCAGCAGTCAATCGGCAGGGCCGGGCACCGGGGAGCTGTTTTTT. Its protein product is CASSQSAGPGTGELFF.

This clonotype was observed a handful of times. The gene calls are TRBV7-7 and TRBJ2-7, with a tentative D call TRBD2 (6 bases). The CDR3 spans 12 residues. Per the germline V gene, CDR1 is SSHAT and CDR2 is FNYEAQ (reference sequence). CDR3 in DNA: TGTGCTAGCAGCTTAGCTGGGGGGGAGCAGTACGTC. It codes for CASSLAGGEQYV.